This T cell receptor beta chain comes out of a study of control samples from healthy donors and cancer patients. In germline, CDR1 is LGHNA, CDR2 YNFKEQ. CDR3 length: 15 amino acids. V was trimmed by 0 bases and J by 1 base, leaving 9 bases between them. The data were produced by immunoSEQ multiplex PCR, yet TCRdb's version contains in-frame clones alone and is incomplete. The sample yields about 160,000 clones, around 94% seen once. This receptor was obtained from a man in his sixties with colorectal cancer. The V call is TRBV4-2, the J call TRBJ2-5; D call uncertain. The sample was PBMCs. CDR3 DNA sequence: TGTGCCAGCAGCCAAGATGCGACACCCCAAGAGACCCAGTACTTC. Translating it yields CASSQDATPQETQYF.